This T cell receptor (beta chain) was sequenced for a study of blood T cell repertoires in COVID-19. Method: immunoSEQ multiplex PCR; TCRdb's copy keeps in-frame clones and lacks some. The table lists roughly 260,000 clones, around 82% of them singletons. CDR1 is SNHLY and CDR2 is FYNNEI in the germline V gene. The CDR3 runs 16 residues. V lost 6 bases, J lost 7 bases, and 9 bases stayed unmatched. This clone was detected ten times or more. The chain couples TRBV2 to TRBJ2-4, with 13 positions matching TRBD2. This receptor was obtained from a woman in her thirties or forties who had been exposed to COVID-19. The sample comprised PBMCs or T cells enriched from blood (not recorded which). The DNA for the CDR3 is TGTGCCAGCAGGGAGGGGACTAGCGGGGAAGGGAACATTCAGTACTTC. Translating it yields CASREGTSGEGNIQYF.